Listed below are T cell receptor beta chains from one sample, sequenced in a study of CD4 T cells in relation to SARS-CoV-2 and coronaviruses. TCRdb's copy holds only in-frame clones and misses some; the assay was immunoSEQ multiplex PCR. The table shows some 21,000 clones, with roughly 76% occurring only once. Their target antigens are unknown. Sequenced input: CD4+ T cells from PBMCs, cultured in vitro. All receptors come from a human donor in good health. The CDR3 runs from the conserved cysteine through the conserved F or W. A D gene is named only where the DNA matches it firmly. Part of the rows lack a size; the others show once, few, many or a class for expanded clones.

v_call: TRBV11-3; j_call: TRBJ2-5; clone_size: once; d_call: NA; cdr3_nt: TGTGCCAGCAGCTTCACGGGCGGTGTGCAAGAGACCCAGTACTTC; cdr3_aa: CASSFTGGVQETQYF
v_call: TRBV10-3; j_call: TRBJ1-2; clone_size: NA; d_call: NA; cdr3_nt: TGTGCCATCAGTGAGGGCTTCGGCTACACCTTC; cdr3_aa: CAISEGFGYTF
v_call: TRBV3-1/TRBV3-2; j_call: TRBJ2-5; clone_size: NA; d_call: NA; cdr3_nt: TGTGCCAGCAGCCTCGGCGTAAACCAAGAGACCCAGTACTTC; cdr3_aa: CASSLGVNQETQYF
v_call: TRBV4-1; j_call: TRBJ2-7; clone_size: NA; d_call: NA; cdr3_nt: TGCGCCAGCAGCCAAGCCCGGGACGCGAGCTACGAGCAGTACTTC; cdr3_aa: CASSQARDASYEQYF
v_call: TRBV30; j_call: TRBJ1-2; clone_size: NA; d_call: TRBD1; cdr3_nt: TGTGCCTGGAGCCGGGGGGCCGTTCTCTTCGGGACAGGAGCTAACTATGGCTACACCTTC; cdr3_aa: CAWSRGAVLFGTGANYGYTF
v_call: TRBV7-2; j_call: TRBJ1-5; clone_size: NA; d_call: NA; cdr3_nt: TGTGCCAGCAGCTTCCAGGGGAGTCGCAATCAGCCCCAGCATTTT; cdr3_aa: CASSFQGSRNQPQHF
v_call: TRBV7-8; j_call: TRBJ1-1; clone_size: NA; d_call: NA; cdr3_nt: TGTGCCAGCAGCTTAGTCGGGACTAAGGATACCGCTTTCTTT; cdr3_aa: CASSLVGTKDTAFF
v_call: TRBV11-2; j_call: TRBJ1-4; clone_size: NA; d_call: NA; cdr3_nt: TGTGCCAGCAGCTTAGCACAGGGAGCTAATGAAAAACTGTTTTTT; cdr3_aa: CASSLAQGANEKLFF
v_call: TRBV11-2; j_call: TRBJ2-5; clone_size: NA; d_call: NA; cdr3_nt: TGTGCCAGCAGCTTGGAGCAGCAAGAGACCCAGTACTTC; cdr3_aa: CASSLEQQETQYF
v_call: TRBV30; j_call: TRBJ2-2; clone_size: few; d_call: TRBD1; cdr3_nt: TGTGCCTGGAGTAAGAGGGGGCTCACCGGGGAGCTGTTTTTT; cdr3_aa: CAWSKRGLTGELFF
v_call: TRBV5-3; j_call: TRBJ1-2; clone_size: NA; d_call: NA; cdr3_nt: TGTGCCAGAAGCTTGGTTCCGGGGAGGTTTTATGGCTACACCTTC; cdr3_aa: CARSLVPGRFYGYTF
v_call: TRBV2; j_call: TRBJ1-4; clone_size: few; d_call: NA; cdr3_nt: TGTGCCAGCAGTGGGCCCGCCCCTGAAAAACTGTTTTTT; cdr3_aa: CASSGPAPEKLFF
v_call: TRBV11-2; j_call: TRBJ1-4; clone_size: few; d_call: NA; cdr3_nt: TGTGCCAGCAGCTTAGTCCGGGTCACTAATGAAAAACTGTTTTTT; cdr3_aa: CASSLVRVTNEKLFF
v_call: TRBV19; j_call: TRBJ2-7; clone_size: few; d_call: NA; cdr3_nt: TGTGCCAGTAGTATCGGGCAGGGAACCCGGGAGCAGTACTTC; cdr3_aa: CASSIGQGTREQYF
v_call: TRBV10-3; j_call: TRBJ2-1; clone_size: NA; d_call: TRBD2; cdr3_nt: TGTGCCATCAGTGAGGGGACTAGCGGGAGCTACAATGAGCAGTTCTTC; cdr3_aa: CAISEGTSGSYNEQFF
v_call: TRBV3-1/TRBV3-2; j_call: TRBJ2-7; clone_size: NA; d_call: NA; cdr3_nt: TGTGCCAGCAGCCAAGTCGCTGGAGTCTCCTACGAGCAGTACTTC; cdr3_aa: CASSQVAGVSYEQYF
v_call: TRBV19; j_call: TRBJ2-7; clone_size: NA; d_call: TRBD2; cdr3_nt: TGTGCCAGTAGTAGGGGGACTAGCGGGGTTCCTTACGAGCAGTACTTC; cdr3_aa: CASSRGTSGVPYEQYF
v_call: TRBV6-5; j_call: TRBJ2-5; clone_size: NA; d_call: NA; cdr3_nt: TGTGCCAGCACCCCCGATCGAGAGACCCAGTACTTC; cdr3_aa: CASTPDRETQYF
v_call: TRBV6-6; j_call: TRBJ1-2; clone_size: NA; d_call: NA; cdr3_nt: TGTGCCAGCAGTTACCCCGGGACGGGGAGCTACACCTTC; cdr3_aa: CASSYPGTGSYTF
v_call: TRBV7-3; j_call: TRBJ2-2; clone_size: NA; d_call: NA; cdr3_nt: TGTGCCAGCAGCTTAACGGTCGTCACCGGGGAGCTGTTTTTT; cdr3_aa: CASSLTVVTGELFF
v_call: TRBV18; j_call: TRBJ1-1; clone_size: NA; d_call: NA; cdr3_nt: TGTGCCAGCTCACCACTAGAAGGGTCTGAAGCTTTCTTT; cdr3_aa: CASSPLEGSEAFF
v_call: TRBV23-1; j_call: TRBJ1-2; clone_size: NA; d_call: NA; cdr3_nt: TGCGCCAGCAGTCAAACCGGGGGCTACAGGACCAACTATGGCTACACCTTC; cdr3_aa: CASSQTGGYRTNYGYTF
v_call: TRBV27; j_call: TRBJ2-7; clone_size: once; d_call: TRBD1; cdr3_nt: TGTGCCACCAGGGGGTTTAACTACGAGCAGTACTTC; cdr3_aa: CATRGFNYEQYF
v_call: TRBV7-9; j_call: TRBJ2-2; clone_size: NA; d_call: NA; cdr3_nt: TGTGCCAGCAGCAACCCAGGGACCGGGGAGCTGTTTTTT; cdr3_aa: CASSNPGTGELFF
v_call: TRBV7-9; j_call: TRBJ1-1; clone_size: NA; d_call: NA; cdr3_nt: TGTGCCAGCAGCTTCCCTAGAAATCCCCGGGACGGTAACACTGAAGCTTTCTTT; cdr3_aa: CASSFPRNPRDGNTEAFF
v_call: TRBV18; j_call: TRBJ1-2; clone_size: NA; d_call: TRBD1; cdr3_nt: TGTGCCAGCTCACCACAGTGGGGACAGGGAAACTATGGCTACACCTTC; cdr3_aa: CASSPQWGQGNYGYTF
v_call: TRBV7-3; j_call: TRBJ2-2; clone_size: NA; d_call: NA; cdr3_nt: TGTGCCAGCAGCTTAACGACGCCCGGGGAGCTGTTTTTT; cdr3_aa: CASSLTTPGELFF
v_call: TRBV4-1; j_call: TRBJ2-1; clone_size: NA; d_call: NA; cdr3_nt: TGCGCCAGCAGCTCACCGACTAGATTCAATGAGCAGTTCTTC; cdr3_aa: CASSSPTRFNEQFF
v_call: TRBV6-5; j_call: TRBJ1-2; clone_size: NA; d_call: NA; cdr3_nt: TGTGCCAGCAGCGCCGGGACGGACTATGGCTACACCTTC; cdr3_aa: CASSAGTDYGYTF
v_call: TRBV11-2; j_call: TRBJ2-7; clone_size: NA; d_call: NA; cdr3_nt: TGTGCCAGCAGCTCTGCGGGACAGAGTTCCTACGAGCAGTACTTC; cdr3_aa: CASSSAGQSSYEQYF
v_call: TRBV11-1; j_call: TRBJ2-5; clone_size: NA; d_call: NA; cdr3_nt: TGTGCCAGCAGCTTAGTCAGCACTAGTCGGGAGACCCAGTACTTC; cdr3_aa: CASSLVSTSRETQYF
v_call: TRBV9; j_call: TRBJ2-1; clone_size: NA; d_call: NA; cdr3_nt: TGTGCCAGCAGCTCCCCTCCCCCCGGGACTGGAAGCTCCTACAATGAGCAGTTCTTC; cdr3_aa: CASSSPPPGTGSSYNEQFF
v_call: TRBV5-6; j_call: TRBJ1-4; clone_size: NA; d_call: TRBD1; cdr3_nt: TGTGCCAGCAGCTTCGGACAGGGGAGTGAAAAACTGTTTTTT; cdr3_aa: CASSFGQGSEKLFF
v_call: TRBV2; j_call: TRBJ1-2; clone_size: few; d_call: NA; cdr3_nt: TGTGCTAGCCGGGAGGCTAACTATGGCTACACCTTC; cdr3_aa: CASREANYGYTF
v_call: TRBV11-2; j_call: TRBJ1-1; clone_size: NA; d_call: TRBD1; cdr3_nt: TGTGCCAGCAGCTTAGGGACAGGGTTTAATTCGGGAGCTTTCTTT; cdr3_aa: CASSLGTGFNSGAFF
v_call: TRBV14; j_call: TRBJ2-1; clone_size: NA; d_call: TRBD2; cdr3_nt: TGTGCCAGCAGCCGGCGGGAGTTCAATGAGCAGTTCTTC; cdr3_aa: CASSRREFNEQFF
v_call: TRBV5-4; j_call: TRBJ2-1; clone_size: NA; d_call: TRBD2; cdr3_nt: TGTGCCAGCAGCCCGGGACTAGCGGGAGGCGGCCGTGAGCAGTTCTTC; cdr3_aa: CASSPGLAGGGREQFF
v_call: TRBV10-3; j_call: TRBJ2-5; clone_size: NA; d_call: NA; cdr3_nt: TGTGCCATCAGTGAGACAGGGCCCATTGAGACCCAGTACTTC; cdr3_aa: CAISETGPIETQYF
v_call: TRBV30; j_call: TRBJ1-6; clone_size: NA; d_call: TRBD1; cdr3_nt: TGTGCCTGGAGTGTTAAGACAGGGAATTCACCCCTCCACTTT; cdr3_aa: CAWSVKTGNSPLHF
v_call: TRBV7-9; j_call: TRBJ1-5; clone_size: few; d_call: NA; cdr3_nt: TGTGCCAGCAGCTTTGGAGGGACCAGCAATCAGCCCCAGCATTTT; cdr3_aa: CASSFGGTSNQPQHF
v_call: TRBV12-3/TRBV12-4; j_call: TRBJ2-1; clone_size: NA; d_call: NA; cdr3_nt: TGTGCCAGCATTCGGACGGTTGACAATGAGCAGTTCTTC; cdr3_aa: CASIRTVDNEQFF
v_call: TRBV7-9; j_call: TRBJ1-6; clone_size: NA; d_call: NA; cdr3_nt: TGTGCCAGCAGCGCCCCGGGACTGAGAAATTCACCCCTCCACTTT; cdr3_aa: CASSAPGLRNSPLHF
v_call: TRBV7-3; j_call: TRBJ2-7; clone_size: NA; d_call: NA; cdr3_nt: TGTGCCAGCAGCTTAACAGGGCAGGGTTTCAACGAGCAGTACTTC; cdr3_aa: CASSLTGQGFNEQYF
v_call: TRBV10-3; j_call: TRBJ2-1; clone_size: NA; d_call: NA; cdr3_nt: TGTGCCATCAGTGAGCCCAAAGAGACAGGAACCAATGAGCAGTTCTTC; cdr3_aa: CAISEPKETGTNEQFF
v_call: TRBV7-9; j_call: TRBJ2-7; clone_size: once; d_call: NA; cdr3_nt: TGTGCCAGCAGCCCCCCCAGGACTCTTAACTACGAGCAGTACTTC; cdr3_aa: CASSPPRTLNYEQYF
v_call: TRBV11-2; j_call: TRBJ2-7; clone_size: NA; d_call: NA; cdr3_nt: TGTGCCAGCAGCTTAGTTATCCGGACCTACGAGCAGTACTTC; cdr3_aa: CASSLVIRTYEQYF
v_call: TRBV6-4; j_call: TRBJ1-6; clone_size: NA; d_call: NA; cdr3_nt: TGTGCCAGCAGTGAAGAGAGGGGTGGGGGTTCACCCCTCCACTTT; cdr3_aa: CASSEERGGGSPLHF
v_call: TRBV7-3; j_call: TRBJ2-2; clone_size: NA; d_call: NA; cdr3_nt: TGTGCCAGCAGCCCGGACACCTGGAACACCGGGGAGCTGTTTTTT; cdr3_aa: CASSPDTWNTGELFF
v_call: TRBV5-1; j_call: TRBJ2-7; clone_size: once; d_call: NA; cdr3_nt: TGCGCCAGCAGCTTGGCTCTCGATCCTTCCTACGAGCAGTACTTC; cdr3_aa: CASSLALDPSYEQYF
v_call: TRBV6-5; j_call: TRBJ1-1; clone_size: NA; d_call: TRBD1; cdr3_nt: TGTGCCAGCAGTCACTACCGGGACAGGGACACTGAAGCTTTCTTT; cdr3_aa: CASSHYRDRDTEAFF
v_call: TRBV30; j_call: TRBJ2-5; clone_size: NA; d_call: NA; cdr3_nt: TGTGCCTGGAGCCAGCAAGAGTTTGAGACCCAGTACTTC; cdr3_aa: CAWSQQEFETQYF
v_call: TRBV27; j_call: TRBJ2-7; clone_size: NA; d_call: TRBD2; cdr3_nt: TGTGCCAGCAGTTTAACTAGCGGAAGCGAGCAGTACTTC; cdr3_aa: CASSLTSGSEQYF
v_call: TRBV24-1; j_call: TRBJ1-5; clone_size: few; d_call: NA; cdr3_nt: TGTGCCACCAGTGACGCAGTAGGCAATCAGCCCCAGCATTTT; cdr3_aa: CATSDAVGNQPQHF
v_call: TRBV4-1; j_call: TRBJ2-7; clone_size: NA; d_call: TRBD2; cdr3_nt: TGCGCCAGCAGCCACGAGCGGGAGGGCGTCGAGCAGTACTTC; cdr3_aa: CASSHEREGVEQYF
v_call: TRBV7-9; j_call: TRBJ2-3; clone_size: few; d_call: NA; cdr3_nt: TGTGCCAGCAGCTTCCGGGACAGGGAAGCTAGCGGGGGCACAGATACGCAGTATTTT; cdr3_aa: CASSFRDREASGGTDTQYF